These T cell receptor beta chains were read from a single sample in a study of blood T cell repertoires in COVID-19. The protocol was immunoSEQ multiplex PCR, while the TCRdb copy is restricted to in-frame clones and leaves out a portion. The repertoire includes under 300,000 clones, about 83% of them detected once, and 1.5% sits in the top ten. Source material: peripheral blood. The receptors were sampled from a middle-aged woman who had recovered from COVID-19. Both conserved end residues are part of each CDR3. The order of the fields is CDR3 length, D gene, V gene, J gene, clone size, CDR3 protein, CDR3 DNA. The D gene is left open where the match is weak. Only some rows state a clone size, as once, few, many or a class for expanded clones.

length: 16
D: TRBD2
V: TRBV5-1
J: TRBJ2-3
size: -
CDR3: CASSEQTSGRADTQYF
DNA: TGCGCCAGCAGCGAGCAGACTAGCGGGCGGGCAGATACGCAGTATTTT

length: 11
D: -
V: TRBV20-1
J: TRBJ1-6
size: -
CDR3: CSATGNSPLHF
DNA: TGCAGTGCTACAGGGAATTCACCCCTCCACTTT

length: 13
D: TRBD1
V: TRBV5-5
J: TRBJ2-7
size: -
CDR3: CASSFGQGHEQYF
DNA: TGTGCCAGCAGCTTTGGACAGGGTCACGAGCAGTACTTC

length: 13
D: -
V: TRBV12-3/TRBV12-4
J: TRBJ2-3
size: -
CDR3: CASSLEGADTQYF
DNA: TGTGCCAGCAGTTTGGAAGGGGCAGATACGCAGTATTTT

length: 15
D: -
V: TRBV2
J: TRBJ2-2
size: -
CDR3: CASSESSGNTGELFF
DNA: TGTGCCAGCAGTGAAAGCTCCGGGAACACCGGGGAGCTGTTTTTT

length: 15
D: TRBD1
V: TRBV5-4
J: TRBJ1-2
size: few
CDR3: CASTIRTGSKDGYTF
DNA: TGTGCCAGCACCATTAGGACAGGGTCTAAGGATGGCTACACCTTC

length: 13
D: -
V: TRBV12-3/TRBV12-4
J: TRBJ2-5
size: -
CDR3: CASSYEGVETQYF
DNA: TGTGCCAGCAGTTATGAGGGAGTGGAGACCCAGTACTTC

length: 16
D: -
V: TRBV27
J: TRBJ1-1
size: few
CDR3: CASGLTGMGKNTEAFF
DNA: TGTGCCAGCGGTCTAACCGGGATGGGGAAGAACACTGAAGCTTTCTTT

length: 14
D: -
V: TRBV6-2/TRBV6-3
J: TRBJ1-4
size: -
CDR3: CASSYDGVGEKLFF
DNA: TGTGCCAGCAGTTACGACGGGGTTGGAGAAAAACTGTTTTTT

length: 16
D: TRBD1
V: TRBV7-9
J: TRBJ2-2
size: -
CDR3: CASSQTGGEHTGELFF
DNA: TGTGCCAGCAGCCAAACAGGGGGCGAGCACACCGGGGAGCTGTTTTTT

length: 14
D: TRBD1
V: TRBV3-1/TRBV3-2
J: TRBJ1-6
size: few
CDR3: CASSRQGNNSPLHF
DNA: TGTGCCAGCAGTCGACAGGGAAATAATTCACCCCTCCACTTT

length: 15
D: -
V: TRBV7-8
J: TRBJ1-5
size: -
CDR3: CASSTGQNSNQPQHF
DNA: TGTGCCAGCAGCACAGGACAGAATAGCAATCAGCCCCAGCATTTT

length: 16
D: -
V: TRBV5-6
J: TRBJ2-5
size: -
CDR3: CASSPPGVPITKREYF
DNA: TGTGCCAGCAGCCCACCTGGTGTCCCAATAACCAAGAGAGAGTACTTC

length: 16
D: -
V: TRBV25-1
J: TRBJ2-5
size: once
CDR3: CASSESNGGIQETQYF
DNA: TGTGCCAGCAGTGAGAGTAACGGGGGAATACAAGAGACCCAGTACTTC

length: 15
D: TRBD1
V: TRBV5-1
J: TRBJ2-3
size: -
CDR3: CASSFGQGKADTQYF
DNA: TGCGCCAGCAGCTTTGGACAGGGAAAGGCAGATACGCAGTATTTT

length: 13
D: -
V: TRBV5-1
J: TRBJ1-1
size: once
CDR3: CASSLQLNTEAFF
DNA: TGCGCCAGCAGCTTACAGCTGAACACTGAAGCTTTCTTT

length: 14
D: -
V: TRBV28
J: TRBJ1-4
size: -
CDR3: CASSLLTLNEKLFF
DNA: TGTGCCAGCAGTTTGCTAACTCTTAATGAAAAACTGTTTTTT

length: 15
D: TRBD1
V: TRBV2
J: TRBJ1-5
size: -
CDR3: CASSVNRGSNQPQHF
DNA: TGTGCCAGCAGTGTAAACAGGGGGAGCAATCAGCCCCAGCATTTT

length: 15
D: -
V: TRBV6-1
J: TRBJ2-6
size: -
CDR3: CASSEFSAGANVLTF
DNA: TGTGCCAGCAGTGAATTTAGTGCCGGGGCCAACGTCCTGACTTTC

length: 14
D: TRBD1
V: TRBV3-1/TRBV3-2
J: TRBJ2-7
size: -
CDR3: CASSQVGGYYEQYF
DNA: TGTGCCAGCAGCCAAGTAGGGGGCTACTACGAGCAGTACTTC

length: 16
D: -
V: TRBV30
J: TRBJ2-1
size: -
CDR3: CAWSTQTTILYNEQFF
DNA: TGTGCCTGGAGTACCCAAACTACTATACTTTACAATGAGCAGTTCTTC

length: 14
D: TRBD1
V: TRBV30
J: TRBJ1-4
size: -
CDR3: CAWGDRRTNEKLFF
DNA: TGTGCCTGGGGGGACAGGCGAACTAATGAAAAACTGTTTTTT

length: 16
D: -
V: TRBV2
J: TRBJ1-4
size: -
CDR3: CASSGGPRENNEKLFF
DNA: TGTGCCAGCAGTGGTGGGCCACGGGAGAACAATGAAAAACTGTTTTTT

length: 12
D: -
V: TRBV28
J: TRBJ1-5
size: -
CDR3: CASTNSNQPQHF
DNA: TGTGCCAGCACAAATAGCAATCAGCCCCAGCATTTT

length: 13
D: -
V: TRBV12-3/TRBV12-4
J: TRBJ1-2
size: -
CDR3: CASSLGQYYGYTF
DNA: TGTGCCAGCAGTTTAGGACAGTACTATGGCTACACCTTC

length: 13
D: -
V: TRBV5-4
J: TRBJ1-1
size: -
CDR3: CASSLGRNTEAFF
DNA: TGTGCCAGCAGTCTGGGGAGGAACACTGAAGCTTTCTTT

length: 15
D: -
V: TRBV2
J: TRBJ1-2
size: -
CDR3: CASSVERQASYGYTF
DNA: TGTGCCAGCAGTGTGGAGCGACAGGCCTCTTATGGCTACACCTTC

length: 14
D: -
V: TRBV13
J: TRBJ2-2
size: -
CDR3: CASSSQGSTGELFF
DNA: TGTGCCAGCAGTTCACAGGGCTCCACCGGGGAGCTGTTTTTT

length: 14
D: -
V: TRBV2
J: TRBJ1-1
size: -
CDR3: CASSGWAGNTEAFF
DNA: TGTGCCAGCAGTGGATGGGCGGGGAACACTGAAGCTTTCTTT

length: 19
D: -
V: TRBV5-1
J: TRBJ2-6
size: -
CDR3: CASSSLGTASKSGANVLTF
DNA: TGCGCCAGCAGCTCTTTAGGAACAGCCTCGAAGTCTGGGGCCAACGTCCTGACTTTC

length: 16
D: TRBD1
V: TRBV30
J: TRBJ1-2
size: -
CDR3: CAWSVVRTGGNYGYTF
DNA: TGTGCCTGGAGTGTAGTACGGACAGGAGGGAACTATGGCTACACCTTC